The source of this TCR beta chain is a study of preoperative IRX-2 immunotherapy in early breast cancer. In this sample, this clone turned up once. Sequenced by immunoSEQ multiplex PCR; TCRdb stores in-frame clones only, minus some. Of tens of thousands of clones listed, roughly 96% are singletons. As to treatment: preoperative locoregional IRX-2 cytokine immunotherapy. Patients received preoperative, locoregional IRX-2 cytokine immunotherapy in a phase Ib study. Germline assignment: CDR1 SEHNR and CDR2 FQNEAQ (reference sequence). This CDR3 is 14 amino acids long. V dropped 7 bases and J dropped 5 bases, with 15 bases sitting between them.

This receptor was identified in a human donor with breast cancer. The chain is built from TRBV7-9 and TRBJ1-5; D unclear. Sequences were derived from tumor tissue, sampled after IRX-2 immunotherapy. The CDR3 loop is CASTQIRSDQPQHF. CDR3 DNA: TGTGCCAGCACCCAAATTCGGAGCGATCAGCCCCAGCATTTT.